Given below is one T cell receptor beta chain in context. What it binds is not known. PCR was performed a second time for 7 to 11 cycles using a sample-barcoded 5' primer and a J-beta primer mix. TCRdb fed the 5' RACE reads into MiXCR, producing one record per CDR3 protein. The data show around 1,000,000 distinct CDR3 sequences, approximately 25% seen once. This entry is derived from a study of blood T cells in healthy people across ages. Findings and limits, study-wide: TCR beta diversity correlated strongly with naive T cell percentage. The study regarded diversity estimates from one million T cells as underestimates.

This same sample was also taken into another study, of T cells of mothers and their children. That paper states: Sequencing returned over 8 million TCR beta CDR3 reads per mother and 3 million to 3.5 million per child. The authors detected no persistent microchimeric T cell clones.

The receptor comes from a girl aged 2 to 10 in good health. Sequenced: blood.

The CDR3 bases are TGCGCCAGCAGCCAAGTCGGTGCAGGGGCTGGCTACACCTTC. It yields the protein CASSQVGAGAGYTF. J is TRBJ1-2 and V is TRBV4-1; a weak D match, TRBD1 (6 bases). This CDR3 has 14 residues. Between the trimmed V and J ends, which lost 1 base and 7 bases, there was a span of 13 bases. Germline V CDR1 and CDR2: MGHRA, YSYEKL.